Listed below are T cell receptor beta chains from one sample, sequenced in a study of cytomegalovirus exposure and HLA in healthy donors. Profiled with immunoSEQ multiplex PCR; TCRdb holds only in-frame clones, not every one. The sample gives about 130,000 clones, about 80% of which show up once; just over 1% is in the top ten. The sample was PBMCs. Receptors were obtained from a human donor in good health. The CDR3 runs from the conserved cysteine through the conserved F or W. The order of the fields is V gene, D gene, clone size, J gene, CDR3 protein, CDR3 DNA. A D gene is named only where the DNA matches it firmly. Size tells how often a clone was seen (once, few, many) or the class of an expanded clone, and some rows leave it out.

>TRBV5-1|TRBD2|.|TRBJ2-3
CASRGGSTDTQYF
TGCGCCAGCAGGGGGGGGAGCACAGATACGCAGTATTTT
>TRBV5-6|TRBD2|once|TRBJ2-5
CASSLFGEAGETQYF
TGTGCCAGCAGCTTGTTCGGGGAAGCGGGGGAGACCCAGTACTTC
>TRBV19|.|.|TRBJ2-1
CASSNLVFPYNEQFF
TGTGCCAGTAGTAACCTAGTATTCCCCTACAATGAGCAGTTCTTC
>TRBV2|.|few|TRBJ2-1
CASRAGTPVGNNEQFF
TGTGCCAGCAGAGCTGGGACTCCCGTGGGGAACAATGAGCAGTTCTTC
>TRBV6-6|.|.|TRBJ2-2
CASRGGGGLTGELFF
TGTGCCAGCAGAGGGGGCGGGGGGCTTACCGGGGAGCTGTTTTTT
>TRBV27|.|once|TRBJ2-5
CASSFRTRGNPIEETQYF
TGTGCCAGCAGTTTCCGGACAAGGGGGAATCCGATAGAAGAGACCCAGTACTTC
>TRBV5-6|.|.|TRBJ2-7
CASSVTGISYEQYF
TGTGCCAGCAGCGTAACAGGGATCTCCTACGAGCAGTACTTC
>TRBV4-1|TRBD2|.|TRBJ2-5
CASRGTSGDETQYF
TGCGCCAGCAGGGGGACTAGCGGGGACGAGACCCAGTACTTC
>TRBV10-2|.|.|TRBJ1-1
CASSAGDTEAFF
TGCGCCAGCAGTGCCGGGGACACTGAAGCTTTCTTT
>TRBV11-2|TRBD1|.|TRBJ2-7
CASSLAPGTGYHEQYF
TGTGCCAGCAGCTTAGCCCCCGGGACAGGGTACCACGAGCAGTACTTC
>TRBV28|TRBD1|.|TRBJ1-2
CASSSGQAFYTF
TGTGCCAGCAGTTCTGGACAGGCTTTCTACACCTTC
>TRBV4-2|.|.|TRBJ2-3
CASSQVALGGRATDTQYF
TGTGCCAGCAGCCAAGTGGCGCTCGGGGGGCGGGCCACAGATACGCAGTATTTT
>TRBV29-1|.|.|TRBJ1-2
CSDQGASAYGYTF
TGCAGCGACCAAGGCGCGAGCGCCTATGGCTACACCTTC
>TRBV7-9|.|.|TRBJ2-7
CASSLEGPLAYEQYF
TGTGCCAGCAGCTTAGAAGGCCCACTAGCCTACGAGCAGTACTTC
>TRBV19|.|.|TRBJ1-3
CASSTQPGIRNTIYF
TGTGCCAGTAGTACCCAACCAGGGATCCGAAACACCATATATTTT
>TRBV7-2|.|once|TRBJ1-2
CASSTTGEWGYTF
TGTGCCAGCAGCACAACGGGGGAGTGGGGCTACACCTTC
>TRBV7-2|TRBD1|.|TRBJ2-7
CASSLVFGQGALYEQYF
TGTGCCAGCAGCTTAGTTTTCGGACAGGGGGCCCTTTACGAGCAGTACTTC
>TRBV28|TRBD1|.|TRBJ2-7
CASRESGTGGYEQYF
TGTGCCAGCAGGGAATCCGGGACAGGGGGTTACGAGCAGTACTTC
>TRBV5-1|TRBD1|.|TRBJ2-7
CASRSGQGLFYEQYF
TGCGCCAGCAGGTCGGGACAGGGATTATTCTACGAGCAGTACTTC
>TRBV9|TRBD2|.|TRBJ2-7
CASSQGGGLASYEQYF
TGTGCCAGCAGCCAAGGGGGGGGACTAGCCTCCTACGAGCAGTACTTC
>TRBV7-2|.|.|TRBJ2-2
CASSPRASGLNTGELFF
TGTGCCAGCAGCCCAAGAGCTTCAGGGCTGAACACCGGGGAGCTGTTTTTT
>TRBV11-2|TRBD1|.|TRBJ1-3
CASSLDRSHSGNTIYF
TGTGCCAGCAGCTTGGACAGGAGCCACTCTGGAAACACCATATATTTT
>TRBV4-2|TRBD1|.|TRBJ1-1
CASGQGMTGLSTEAFF
TGTGCCAGCGGCCAGGGGATGACAGGGTTGAGCACTGAAGCTTTCTTT
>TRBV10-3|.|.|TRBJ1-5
CAISAPDQPQHF
TGTGCCATCTCCGCGCCGGATCAGCCCCAGCATTTT
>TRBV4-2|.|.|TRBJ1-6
CASSRNEGVNSPLHF
TGTGCCAGCAGCCGTAACGAGGGGGTTAATTCACCCCTCCACTTT
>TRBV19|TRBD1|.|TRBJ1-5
CASSRGQGGSSTQPQHF
TGTGCCAGTAGCCGAGGACAGGGGGGTTCTTCTACTCAGCCCCAGCATTTT
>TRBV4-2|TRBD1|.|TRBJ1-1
CASSRQGQNTEAFF
TGTGCCAGCAGCCGACAGGGCCAGAACACTGAAGCTTTCTTT
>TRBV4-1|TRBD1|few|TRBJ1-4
CASSQDRPRTGYEKLFF
TGCGCCAGCAGCCAAGACCGTCCAAGGACAGGGTACGAAAAACTGTTTTTT
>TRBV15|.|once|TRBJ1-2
CATSRDADRQPYGHTF
TGTGCCACCAGCAGAGATGCAGACAGGCAACCCTATGGCCACACCTTC
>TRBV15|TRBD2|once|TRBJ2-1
CATSGPPGLGNNEQFF
TGTGCCACCAGCGGCCCACCGGGACTAGGAAACAATGAGCAGTTCTTC
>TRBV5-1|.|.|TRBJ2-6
CASSTGRGFGANVLTF
TGCGCCAGCAGCACCGGGCGGGGCTTTGGGGCCAACGTCCTGACTTTC
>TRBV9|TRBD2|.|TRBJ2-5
CASSSSGGAWETQYF
TGTGCCAGCAGTTCTAGCGGGGGGGCGTGGGAGACCCAGTACTTC
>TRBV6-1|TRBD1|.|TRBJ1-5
CASSDPHDRAGNQPQHF
TGTGCCAGCAGTGACCCCCACGACAGGGCGGGCAATCAGCCCCAGCATTTT